A single TCR beta chain is shown here with its context. The table lists this clonotype with many counts. Its recognized antigen is unknown. The sample holds no much larger clone one base away, and base qualities are not on file. Total RNA was extracted from unfractionated whole blood collected in Tempus Blood RNA tubes. Five or six healthy volunteers served as TCR sequencing controls and were bled at day 0, 2 weeks and 6 weeks. Library preparation attached unique molecular identifiers to individual cDNA molecules for quantitative, reproducible TCR counting. From each blood RNA sample, both TCR alpha and TCR beta chains were sequenced. Regarding the original processing steps: Samples had a median of 95,638 TCRs, with a range from about 23,224 to 750,000. The Decombinator software suite was used to annotate the V, J and CDR3 of the TCR reads. For PS versus PT1 abundance plots, all samples were subsampled to the same number of TCRs (28,000). Expanded TCRs were defined as absent before sensitization and observed at least eight times at the 2-week time point. TCRdb reprocessing: public reads trimmed at Q25 with fastp, clones called with MiXCR, in-frame beta chains kept. Under each unique CDR3 protein, matching rows form one entry showing the most common genes and DNA. These V and J calls rely on TCRdb rather than the paper's analysis. The sample has about 120,000 distinct CDR3 sequences on record, 8.5% to 9% of them singletons. The ten largest clonotypes hold just over 1.4% of the sample.

The entry originates in a study of human T cells and chemical hapten exposure (dated by TCRdb to about 2021). For the wider study: Libraries were pooled for sequencing, and variation in per-sample TCR yields was attributed mainly to small differences in library volumes within the pool. This study followed changes in the peripheral blood TCR repertoire in vivo during primary and secondary sensitization of alopecia patients to the hapten diphenylcyclopropenone (DPC). Broad study findings and their caveats: Repeated subsampling changed both the strength of the expansion versus patch-test correlation and the threshold at which the correlation became significant. DPC sensitization did not change the number of TCRs with a frequency above 1 in 1000, and there was no evidence of changes in global repertoire structure.

Reading the germline V gene (reference sequence) gives CDR1 SEHNR and CDR2 FQNEAQ. V was cut back by 5 bases and J by 2 bases, leaving a gap of 15 bases between them. The CDR3 contains 15 residues, cysteine and phenylalanine counted. The kept DNA is CDR3 alone, 45 bases in frame from the first base. The sequenced material came from whole blood. This sequence originates from a human donor in good health. Some clones in this sample may be carry-over from other donors' samples. Donor details come from another sample of the same person, matched by shared clones. The sequence links TRBV7-9 to TRBJ1-1; TRBD1 could be the D gene, as 5 bases match. The nucleotide sequence reads TGTGCCAGCAGCCCTCGACAGAACCTAAACACTGAAGCTTTCTTT. Translated, it reads CASSPRQNLNTEAFF.